These 24 T cell receptor beta chains were all obtained from the same sample, sequenced in a study of blood T cells in healthy people across ages. A sample-barcoded 5' primer and a J-beta primer mix were used in a second PCR of roughly 7 to 11 cycles. TCRdb reprocessed the 5' RACE reads with MiXCR, giving one entry per CDR3 protein. This sample yields roughly 1 million distinct CDR3 sequences, of which roughly 24% are seen a single time; 0.65% to 0.75% belongs to the top ten. The sample also formed part of further work on T cells of mothers and their children.

Specimen: blood. The origin of the receptors is a girl between 2 and 10 years old in good health.

The V and J genes are TRBV4-1 and TRBJ2-1; no firm D call. The J call could be wrong; TRBJ2-7 is a better fit for the DNA end. The CDR3 runs 15 residues. Germline V gene sequence: CDR1 MGHRA, CDR2 YSYEKL. CDR3 sequence reads: CASSQDHSSWSEQYF. CDR3 in DNA: TGCGCCAGCAGCCAAGACCACTCCTCCTGGAGCGAGCAGTACTTC.

The V call is TRBV9, the J call TRBJ2-1, with D unresolved. Germline assignment: CDR1 SGDLS and CDR2 YYNGEE. The V end was cut by 1 base, the J end by 4 bases, with 6 bases between. The CDR3 is made up of 13 amino acids. This chain's CDR3 is CASSVRVYNEQFF. The CDR3 DNA follows: TGTGCCAGCAGCGTAAGAGTTTACAATGAGCAGTTCTTC.

The gene calls are TRBV20-1 and TRBJ2-3, with TRBD1 matching over 11 bases. CDR1 is DFQATT, CDR2 SNEGSKA, per germline (reference sequence). Germline trimming cut 6 bases from V and 2 bases from J; bases unmatched to any gene: 10. This CDR3 is 16 amino acids long. For the CDR3, the DNA is TGCAGTGCCACGACCGGGACAGGGGGGCCCACAGATACGCAGTATTTT. Residues: CSATTGTGGPTDTQYF.

The chain uses TRBV12-3 or TRBV12-4 and TRBJ1-3; tentative D call: TRBD1 (5 bases). Trimming removed 3 bases at V and 7 bases at J, with 13 bases between. The CDR3 covers 14 residues. Written as DNA, the CDR3 is TGTGCCAGCAGTTTCGGGGCAATTCGGAACACCATATATTTT. Amino acids: CASSFGAIRNTIYF.

The chain links TRBV27 to TRBJ2-7; D unclear. V lost 5 bases to trimming and J lost 2 bases, with 13 bases between them. The CDR3 sequence is 14 residues long. Germline assignment: CDR1 MNHEY and CDR2 SMNVEV (reference sequence). The CDR3 is CASSLTWTAYEQYF. For the CDR3, the DNA is TGTGCCAGCAGTCTGACGTGGACGGCCTACGAGCAGTACTTC.

This clonotype was counted a few times. The V call is TRBV4-1, the J call TRBJ2-7, with 8 bases matching TRBD2. V was clipped by 0 bases and J by 1 base; unmatched bases: 8. This CDR3 spans 17 amino acids. Germline loops: CDR1 MGHRA, CDR2 YSYEKL. The chain's CDR3 is CASSQDRAGLDSYEQYF. DNA of the CDR3: TGCGCCAGCAGCCAAGATAGGGCGGGACTAGATTCCTACGAGCAGTACTTC.

The chain employs TRBV6-5 and TRBJ2-7; no definite D call. The CDR3 has 15 residues. Trimming shortened V by 2 bases and J by 2 bases, and 13 bases separated the two germline ends. Looked up from germline, CDR1 is MNHEY and CDR2 is SVGAGI. The CDR3 region is CASSYLSFNTYEQYF. In DNA, the CDR3 is TGTGCCAGCAGTTACCTGTCTTTCAACACCTACGAGCAGTACTTC.

CDR3 in DNA: TGCAGTGCTAGGGCCCCAGCGGAAGGAGAGACCCAGTACTTC. This sequence encodes CSARAPAEGETQYF. The chain uses TRBV20-1 and TRBJ2-5; possibly TRBD2 for D (5 bases). The V gene lost 3 bases and the J gene lost 4 bases, with 15 bases spanning the gap. This CDR3 region has 14 residues. Germline V lookup: CDR1 DFQATT, CDR2 SNEGSKA (reference sequence).

The genes are TRBV7-2 and TRBJ2-5; 12 bases map to TRBD2. CDR1 SGHTA and CDR2 FQGNSA come from the germline V gene. There are 16 residues in the CDR3. V shed 6 bases and J 1 base; nucleotides not matched to a gene: 6. The CDR3 DNA sequence: TGTGCCAGCAGTGGACTAGCGGGGATGTCCCAAGAGACCCAGTACTTC. Residues: CASSGLAGMSQETQYF.

A few counts support this clonotype. The J gene is TRBJ2-2, the V gene TRBV5-8, with 7 bases aligning to TRBD2. The J segment lost 2 bases and the V segment lost 2 bases, leaving 15 bases of the junction unmatched. Germline V CDR1 and CDR2: SGHTS, YDEGEE. The CDR3 is made up of 19 amino acids. CDR3 sequence: CASSFLQAGRTSNTGELFF. CDR3 DNA sequence: TGTGCCAGCAGCTTCCTACAAGCGGGGCGAACCTCAAACACCGGGGAGCTGTTTTTT.

This clonotype was detected only a few times. One junction end disagrees with the germline gene, perhaps due to a read error. The chain combines TRBV27 with TRBJ2-5; TRBD2 matches 7 bases. There are 13 residues in the CDR3. CDR1 MNHEY and CDR2 SMNVEV come from the germline V gene (reference sequence). CDR3 region: CANSSTSMETQYF. The DNA for the CDR3 is TGTGCCAACAGTTCGACTAGCATGGAGACCCAGTACTTC.

This chain links TRBV4-1 with TRBJ1-5; TRBD1 aligns across 9 bases. J lost 5 bases, V lost 8 bases, and 7 bases had no gene match. The CDR3 is 14 residues long. The germline V gene encodes CDR1 MGHRA and CDR2 YSYEKL. The CDR3 coding sequence is TGCGCCAGCGGACCGGGACAGGGTTATCAGCCCCAGCATTTT. As protein: CASGPGQGYQPQHF.

V and J are TRBV7-2 and TRBJ2-7; the D gene is possibly TRBD1 (5 bases). The germline gives CDR1 SGHTA, CDR2 FQGNSA. Trimming took off 4 bases at V and 2 bases at J, with 18 bases between the two ends. This CDR3 has 16 residues. This CDR3 reads CASSSSLDSLTYEQYF. The CDR3 region has the DNA TGTGCCAGCAGCTCCAGCCTCGACAGTCTAACCTACGAGCAGTACTTC.

The chain carries TRBV11-3 and TRBJ2-5; TRBD1 aligns across 8 bases. CDR1 and CDR2 (germline): SGHNT, YENEEA. The CDR3 is 14 amino acids. V lost 5 bases and J lost 11; bases outside the gene matches: 13. The CDR3 region is CASSPGDRPGEQYF. CDR3 DNA sequence: TGTGCCAGCAGCCCAGGGGACAGGCCAGGGGAGCAGTACTTC.

This clonotype was seen many times. The chain uses TRBV7-2 and TRBJ1-1; D is unclear. Germline values: CDR1 SGHTA, CDR2 FQGNSA. V lost 4 bases and J lost 3, with 6 bases in between. The CDR3 consists of 12 residues. The CDR3 here is CASSSPYTEAFF. DNA for the CDR3: TGTGCCAGCAGCTCCCCATACACTGAAGCTTTCTTT.

This rearrangement joins TRBV6-6 to TRBJ2-3, with 11 bases fitting TRBD1. The CDR3 runs 15 residues. V dropped 5 bases and J dropped 1; count of bases not matched to a gene: 2. The germline CDR1 and CDR2 sequences are MNHNY and SVGAGI (reference sequence). CDR3 coding DNA: TGTGCCAGCAGTGAGGGACAGGGGGGCACAGATACGCAGTATTTT. Encoded protein: CASSEGQGGTDTQYF.

This clonotype was seen more than once but under ten times. The V gene is TRBV24-1, the J gene TRBJ2-5; D perhaps matches TRBD2 (7 bases). CDR1 and CDR2 (germline): KGHDR, SFDVKD. CDR3 length: 16 residues. Trimming shortened V by 0 bases and J by 5 bases, and 15 bases separated the two germline ends. The CDR3 loop reads CATSDLPPGGGETQYF. CDR3 DNA: TGTGCCACCAGTGATTTGCCCCCGGGGGGCGGGGAGACCCAGTACTTC.

This chain joins TRBV4-1 and TRBJ2-3, with D hard to call. The germline V gene has CDR1 MGHRA and CDR2 YSYEKL. The germline V and J ends were trimmed by 3 bases and 5 bases, with 12 bases remaining between them. This CDR3 region has 14 residues. The chain's CDR3 is CASSQFGPEDTQYF. The CDR3 DNA reads TGCGCCAGCAGCCAGTTTGGGCCGGAAGATACGCAGTATTTT.

The V call is TRBV12-3 or TRBV12-4, the J call TRBJ1-2; D is perhaps TRBD1 (5 bases). Trimming removed 3 bases at V and 0 bases at J, with 8 bases between. CDR3 size: 14 residues. CDR3 nucleotide sequence: TGTGCCAGCAGTTTGGACACAGCTAACTATGGCTACACCTTC. It specifies CASSLDTANYGYTF.

This clonotype was picked up a small number of times. This chain uses TRBV28 with TRBJ2-7; TRBD1 is a possible D gene (6 bases). Trimming shortened V by 5 bases and J by 5 bases, and 13 bases separated the two germline ends. Germline V gives CDR1 MDHEN, CDR2 SYDVKM. This CDR3 spans 13 amino acids. CDR3 DNA: TGTGCCAGCAGTGACAGGTCTACACACGAGCAGTACTTC. This translates into CASSDRSTHEQYF.

This chain joins TRBV6-5 and TRBJ2-1; D is perhaps TRBD1 (6 bases). The end of the DNA aligns better with TRBJ2-5, so the J call may be wrong. CDR3 length: 15 residues. CDR1 MNHEY and CDR2 SVGAGI come from the germline V gene. Here the CDR3 reads CASTTTQGMRETQYF. CDR3 DNA: TGTGCCAGCACTACGACACAGGGAATGCGGGAGACCCAGTACTTC.

This chain uses TRBV4-1 with TRBJ2-1; 9 bases align to TRBD2. The CDR3 has 17 residues. Germline CDR1 MGHRA, CDR2 YSYEKL. V shed 4 bases, J shed 4 bases, and the junction held 11 bases outside the gene matches. The DNA for the CDR3 is TGCGCCAGCAGCCCTGGGACTAGCCCACTCGCTTACAATGAGCAGTTCTTC. Its translation: CASSPGTSPLAYNEQFF.

In the case of this clonotype: Compared with germline, one end of the junction differs, possibly owing to a read error. The CDR3 here is CSTRRTSGGVDEQYF. The DNA for the CDR3 is TGCAGTACTAGGAGGACTAGCGGGGGAGTCGACGAGCAGTACTTC. This sequence joins TRBV20-1 and TRBJ2-7; 13 positions match TRBD2. The CDR3 sequence is 15 residues long. The germline V gene encodes CDR1 DFQATT and CDR2 SNEGSKA (reference sequence).

This clonotype was counted between two and nine times. The junction differs from germline at one of its ends, possibly a read error. The V gene is TRBV14, the J gene TRBJ2-7; D may be TRBD1 (6 bases). CDR1 SGHDN and CDR2 FVKESK come from the germline V gene. This CDR3 is 14 amino acids long. The CDR3 loop is CASSQRGQTYGQYF. The CDR3, as DNA: TGTGCCAGCAGCCAACGAGGACAGACCTACGGGCAGTACTTC. Together with reference TRBV14 and TRBJ2-7, the CDR3 gives the full variable domain: EAGVTQFPSHSVIEKGQTVTLRCDPISGHDNLYWYRRVMGKEIKFLLHFVKESKQDESGMPNNRFLAERTGGTYSTLKVQPAELEDSGVYFCASSQRGQTYGQYFGPGTRLTVT.